This T cell receptor (beta chain) was identified during a study of T cell responses to AZD1222 COVID-19 vaccine (dated by TCRdb to 2020 to 2022). Regarding the research as a whole: AZD1222 recipients given second doses at about 4 weeks or at about 12 weeks were pooled, since spike-specific TCR depth and breadth were not found to differ between the two schedules. Trial participants were enrolled by age into subgroups of 18-55, 56-69 and 70-plus years, and about 150, 27 and 61 TCR-sequenced participants, respectively, were included in these subgroups. TCR sequencing covered some 250 trial participants: approximately 200 given two doses of AZD1222 and 26 given two doses of MenACWY control vaccine.

The germline V gene encodes CDR1 SGHTA and CDR2 FQGNSA. The CDR3 goes from the cysteine to the phenylalanine over 15 residues. Only CDR3 DNA remains: 45 bases, in frame from the first base. The junction shows trimming of 0 bases on V and 2 bases on J, plus 9 bases between the germline ends. Read against the paper, the sample's time point label means: baseline before first vaccination. The vaccinee samples were drawn from two UK trials, COV001 and COV002, one of which was a single-blind randomized controlled phase 2/3 trial testing AZD1222 (ChAdOx1 nCoV-19) in healthy adults. Trial participant PBMC samples were collected at day 0 and day 28 after the second dose for TCRbeta chain sequencing. The CDR3 regions of human TCRbeta chains were analyzed by immunosequencing. Per the original workflow: TCRs in the repertoires were compared against a reference library of SARS-CoV-2-specific TCRs that had been generated with the MIRA antigen-specificity platform. Breadth was defined as the fraction of unique TCRs that were SARS-CoV-2-associated, and depth was defined as the fraction of total T cells that were SARS-CoV-2-associated. Using the MIRA data, every spike-specific TCR was mapped to the spike region that the TCR reacted to and assigned to either a CD4 or a CD8 class. Log10-transformed breadth and depth values were compared by one-way ANOVA with Sidak's multiple comparisons tests. This immuneACCESS table, as held by TCRdb, lists in-frame sequences with V and J called but not all clones. Of the missing ones, under half trace to an unresolved V gene in checked studies; the others have no known cause. V, J and clone size are those of that table, while D and trimming were read from the DNA. In all, the sample holds 150,000 to 200,000 clones, and just under 95% of those were seen once. The ten largest clonotypes hold 1.1% to 1.5% of the sample.

Of note for this clone: Its antigen specificity is not known. No per-base quality is available; no much larger clone lies one base away.

The research as a whole found: Because no samples from the day 14 peak response were available, repertoires could be characterized only after the peak T cell response. Spike-specific TCR breadth and depth rose significantly after two AZD1222 doses compared with day 0 and with MenACWY recipients. Reportedly, almost half of the unique spike-specific TCRs recognized epitopes lying outside the regions that are mutated in the B.1.351 and B.1.1.7 variants. The whole spike protein was spanned by vaccine-associated CD4 TCRs, and dominant responses were seen in regions 160-218 and 743-854. The 56-69-year group was small, and its depth increase did not reach significance, likely because of low power. Participants were mostly white British and included more females than males, and it was suggested by the authors that clonal diversity may have been underestimated. Only six AZD1222 recipients were SARS-CoV-2 seropositive at baseline, limiting conclusions about previously exposed vaccinees.

Here the sequenced sample was peripheral blood, taken on day 0 of AZD1222 vaccination. The sequence came from an adult in good health. The sequence links TRBV7-2 to TRBJ2-3, with the D gene call left open. The encoded CDR3 is CASSLAGHLTDTQYF. In nucleotide form, the sequence is TGTGCCAGCAGCTTAGCGGGCCACCTCACAGATACGCAGTATTTT.